The 15 T cell receptor beta chains below were found in one sample sequenced in a study of CD4 T cells in relation to SARS-CoV-2 and coronaviruses. Their recognized antigens are unknown. CD4+ T cells from unexposed donors were obtained before the COVID-19 pandemic (2011-2018). The cells were cultured for about ten days before CD4+ T cells were isolated. The table came from immunoSEQ multiplex PCR; TCRdb's copy has only in-frame clones and leaves some out. Of approximately 24,000 clones listed, 60% to 75% are singletons. Sequencing used CD4+ T cells from PBMCs, cultured in vitro. The source of these receptors is a human donor in good health.

The chain carries TRBV4-3 and TRBJ1-4, with TRBD1 as a possible D gene (5 bases). Germline V lookup: CDR1 LGHNA, CDR2 YSLEER. This CDR3 is built from 18 residues. V was clipped by 0 bases and J by 3 bases, with 17 bases between them. CDR3 sequence reads: CASSQDPVGGASNEKLFF. In DNA, the CDR3 is TGCGCCAGCAGCCAAGATCCGGTGGGGGGAGCGTCTAATGAAAAACTGTTTTTT.

The chain combines TRBV5-6 with TRBJ2-3; a possible D gene is TRBD1 (5 bases). The V gene's germline CDR1 is SGHDT and CDR2 YYEEEE. This CDR3 is 13 amino acids long. Deletions cut 1 base from V and 4 bases from J, with 7 bases between. The CDR3 spells CASSLQGPDTQYF. The CDR3 nucleotides read TGTGCCAGCAGCTTGCAGGGTCCAGATACGCAGTATTTT.

The gene calls are TRBV6-5 and TRBJ2-7, with 8 bases that match TRBD1. The germline gives CDR1 MNHEY, CDR2 SVGAGI. This CDR3 spans 14 amino acids. With 8 bases clipped from V and 5 bases from J, the junction kept 11 bases outside the gene matches. CDR3 in amino acids: CASPARQGANEQYF. The CDR3, as DNA: TGTGCCAGCCCAGCGAGGCAGGGGGCTAACGAGCAGTACTTC.

This clone showed up just a few times. J is TRBJ2-3 and V is TRBV7-9, with 9 bases identical to TRBD2. From germline, CDR1 is SEHNR and CDR2 FQNEAQ (reference sequence). After removal of 2 bases from V and 3 bases from J, the junction contained 12 bases not matched to a gene. This CDR3 spans 18 amino acids. The CDR3 region is CASSLNFLAGERTDTQYF. The CDR3 nucleotides are TGTGCCAGCAGCTTAAATTTTTTAGCGGGAGAGAGGACAGATACGCAGTATTTT.

The rearrangement joins TRBV2 to TRBJ2-7; D may be TRBD1 or TRBD2 (5 bases each). The CDR3 sequence is 13 residues long. V lost 3 bases to trimming and J lost 4 bases, with 10 bases between them. The germline V gene encodes CDR1 SNHLY and CDR2 FYNNEI. The CDR3 coding sequence is TGTGCCAGCAGTGAGGGGGTTGTATACGAGCAGTACTTC. Protein product: CASSEGVVYEQYF.

This chain links TRBV16 with TRBJ2-1; TRBD2 matches 8 bases. Per germline, CDR1 KGHSY and CDR2 FQNENV. J was trimmed by 4 bases and V by 0 bases; bases with no gene match: 2. The CDR3 loop spans 15 amino acids. CDR3 DNA: TGTGCCAGCAGCCAATCTAGCGGGAAATACAATGAGCAGTTCTTC. Translation: CASSQSSGKYNEQFF. Using reference TRBV16 and TRBJ2-1 for the parts outside the CDR3, the full variable domain is GEEVAQTPKHLVRGEGQKAKLYCAPIKGHSYVFWYQQVLKNEFKFLISFQNENVFDETGMPKERFSAKCLPNSPCSLEIQATKLEDSAVYFCASSQSSGKYNEQFFGPGTRLTVL.

The rearrangement joins TRBV19 to TRBJ2-1, with 10 nucleotides matching TRBD2. The CDR3 extends over 14 amino acids. V lost 9 bases and J lost 5; bases outside the gene matches: 7. Germline loops: CDR1 LNHDA, CDR2 SQIVND (reference sequence). The CDR3 DNA reads TGTGCCAGCCTCGAGCGGGGGGGCCACAATGAGCAGTTCTTC. Residues: CASLERGGHNEQFF.

The rearrangement uses TRBV5-1 and TRBJ1-2; D perhaps matches TRBD1 (5 bases). CDR1 is SGHRS, CDR2 YFSETQ, per germline. The CDR3 sequence is 15 residues long. Trimming pared 0 bases from V and 0 bases from J, leaving 9 bases between. The DNA for the CDR3 is TGCGCCAGCAGCTTGGAACAGGCCTCTAACTATGGCTACACCTTC. It translates to CASSLEQASNYGYTF.

The V and J genes are TRBV6-5 and TRBJ2-2; 11 bases map to TRBD2. The CDR3 covers 14 residues. V shed 8 bases and J 6 bases; nucleotides not matched to a gene: 5. Germline loops: CDR1 MNHEY, CDR2 SVGAGI. CDR3 region: CASLTTSGAGELFF. The CDR3 nucleotides are TGTGCCAGCCTTACGACTAGCGGGGCCGGGGAGCTGTTTTTT.

The chain uses TRBV6-5 and TRBJ1-2; D gene ambiguous. Deletions cut 6 bases from V and 8 bases from J, with 10 bases between. The CDR3 is 11 residues long. Looked up from germline, CDR1 is MNHEY and CDR2 is SVGAGI. The CDR3: CASRSDWGYTF. The CDR3, as DNA: TGTGCCAGCAGATCGGACTGGGGCTACACCTTC.

This clone appeared a few times. The J gene is TRBJ1-5, the V gene TRBV7-9, with D tentatively TRBD1 (5 bases). V was shortened by 8 bases and J by 7 bases, with 12 bases between the two germline ends. The CDR3 length is 12 residues. Germline values: CDR1 SEHNR, CDR2 FQNEAQ (reference sequence). The CDR3 region is CASSRGEQPQHF. DNA of the CDR3: TGTGCCAGCTCTAGGGGAGAGCAGCCCCAGCATTTT.

This chain links TRBV9 with TRBJ2-2; maybe TRBD2 (7 bases). Trimming shortened V by 3 bases and J by 4 bases, and 16 bases separated the two germline ends. CDR1 is SGDLS, CDR2 YYNGEE, per germline. This CDR3 has 16 residues. The CDR3 region is CASSEGGALVTGELFF. CDR3 sequence (DNA): TGTGCCAGCAGCGAGGGGGGGGCGTTGGTCACCGGGGAGCTGTTTTTT.

The chain carries TRBV6-5 and TRBJ2-2; TRBD1 matches at 8 bases. The CDR3 spans 15 residues. V gave up 6 bases and J gave up 1 base; unmatched junction bases: 4. Germline V CDR1 and CDR2: MNHEY, SVGAGI. CDR3 residues: CASRTGTGNTGELFF. In DNA, the CDR3 is TGTGCCAGCAGAACCGGGACAGGGAACACCGGGGAGCTGTTTTTT.

The rearrangement links TRBV18 to TRBJ1-5, with D uncertain. Germline CDR1 is KGHSH and CDR2 is LQKENI. This CDR3 has 14 amino acids. The ends were cut back, 3 bases at V and 3 bases at J, with 9 bases in the middle. The CDR3 DNA is TGTGCCAGCTCACCGGACGGGCCCAATCAGCCCCAGCATTTT. Translated, it gives CASSPDGPNQPQHF.

CDR3 amino acids: CASARDRSTDTQYF. CDR3 nucleotide sequence: TGTGCCAGCGCCCGGGACAGAAGCACAGATACGCAGTATTTT. The rearrangement joins TRBV19 to TRBJ2-3, with TRBD1 identical over 7 bases. Losses at the gene ends were 9 bases for V and 0 bases for J; bases not matched to a gene: 6. The CDR3 runs to 14 residues. The germline gives CDR1 LNHDA, CDR2 SQIVND (reference sequence).